At least ten counts were recorded for the clone carrying this T cell receptor (beta chain). Its antigen is not known. This sample was included in a study of regulatory T cells in long-lasting Graves disease. Whole-study results and caveats: With persistent disease, TRBV28, TRBJ1-2 and TRBJ2-5 were the favored segments.

In building TCR beta libraries, iRepertoire HTBI primers were used together with Arm-PCR of CDR3 regions. Using its own MiXCR run on the multiplex PCR reads, TCRdb lists one record per CDR3 protein. The sample consists of about 540,000 distinct CDR3 sequences, 13% of them appearing once. The CDR3 is 15 amino acids. Between the trimmed V and J ends, which lost 2 bases and 6 bases, there was a span of 16 bases. CDR1 and CDR2 from the germline V gene are MNHEY and SMNVEV (reference sequence). Time point described: newly diagnosed GD, antithyroid drugs for less than 3 months. Scientists built the TCR library using RNA that was extracted from PBMCs. This sample was shared with a second study, whose subject was T cells in Graves' hyperthyroidism and ophthalmopathy. From that paper: Using 13 V-J features, a model discriminated ophthalmopathy from stable hyperthyroidism.

The chain has TRBV27 and TRBJ1-2; no reliable D call. The origin of this receptor is a man aged 25-45 years with Graves disease. The sample here was peripheral blood mononuclear cells (PBMCs), taken at new diagnosis, from a patient treated with antithyroid drugs. CDR3 sequence reads: CASSLGPVGIDGYTF. For the CDR3, the DNA is TGTGCCAGCAGTTTAGGGCCGGTCGGTATTGATGGCTACACCTTC.